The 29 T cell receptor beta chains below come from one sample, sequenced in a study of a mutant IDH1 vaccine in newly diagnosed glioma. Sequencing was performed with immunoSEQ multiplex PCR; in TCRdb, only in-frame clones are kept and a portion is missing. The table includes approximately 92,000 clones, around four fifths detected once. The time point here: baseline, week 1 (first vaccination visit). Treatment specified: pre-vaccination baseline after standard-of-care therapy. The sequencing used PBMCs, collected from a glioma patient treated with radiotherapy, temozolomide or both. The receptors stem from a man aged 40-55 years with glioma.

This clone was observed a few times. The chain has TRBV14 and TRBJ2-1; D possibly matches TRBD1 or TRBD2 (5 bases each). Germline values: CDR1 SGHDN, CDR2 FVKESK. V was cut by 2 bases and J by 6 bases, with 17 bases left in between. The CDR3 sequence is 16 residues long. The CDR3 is CASSQFGGRGANEQFF. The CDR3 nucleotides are TGTGCCAGCAGCCAATTCGGCGGAAGAGGGGCCAATGAGCAGTTCTTC.

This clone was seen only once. In nucleotides, the CDR3 is TGTGCCAGCAGTGGTGGACAGGGACAGAACAATGAGCAGTTCTTC. Translation gives CASSGGQGQNNEQFF. V is TRBV2 and J is TRBJ2-1; 8 positions match TRBD1. The J segment lost 5 bases and the V segment lost 4 bases, leaving 7 bases of the junction unmatched. The CDR3 loop spans 15 amino acids. Germline lookup yields CDR1 SNHLY and CDR2 FYNNEI.

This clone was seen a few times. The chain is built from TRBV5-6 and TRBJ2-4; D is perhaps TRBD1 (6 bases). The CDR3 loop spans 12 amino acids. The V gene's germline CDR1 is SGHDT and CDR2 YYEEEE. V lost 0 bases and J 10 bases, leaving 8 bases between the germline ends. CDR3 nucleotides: TGTGCCAGCAGCTTGGGGGGGCCGATTCAGTACTTC. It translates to CASSLGGPIQYF.

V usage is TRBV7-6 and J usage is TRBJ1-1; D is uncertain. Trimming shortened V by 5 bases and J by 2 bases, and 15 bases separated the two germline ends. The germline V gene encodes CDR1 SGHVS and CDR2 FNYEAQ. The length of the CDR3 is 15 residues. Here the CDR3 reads CASSPGGSGNTEAFF. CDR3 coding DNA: TGTGCCAGCAGCCCAGGAGGGTCAGGAAACACTGAAGCTTTCTTT. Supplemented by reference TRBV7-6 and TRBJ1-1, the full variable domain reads GAGVSQSPRYKVTKRGQDVALRCDPISGHVSLYWYRQALGQGPEFLTYFNYEAQQDKSGLPNDRFSAERPEGSISTLTIQRTEQRDSAMYRCASSPGGSGNTEAFFGQGTRLTVV.

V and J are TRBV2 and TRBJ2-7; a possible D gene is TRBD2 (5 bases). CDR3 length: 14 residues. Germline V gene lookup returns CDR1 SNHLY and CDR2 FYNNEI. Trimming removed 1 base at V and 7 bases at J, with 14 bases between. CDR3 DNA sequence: TGTGCCAGCAGTGAAGGTGAGGGTCCGCGGGAGCAGTACTTC. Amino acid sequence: CASSEGEGPREQYF. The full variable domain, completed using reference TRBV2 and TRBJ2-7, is EPEVTQTPSHQVTQMGQEVILRCVPISNHLYFYWYRQILGQKVEFLVSFYNNEISEKSEIFDDQFSVERPDGSNFTLKIRSTKLEDSAMYFCASSEGEGPREQYFGPGTRLTVT.

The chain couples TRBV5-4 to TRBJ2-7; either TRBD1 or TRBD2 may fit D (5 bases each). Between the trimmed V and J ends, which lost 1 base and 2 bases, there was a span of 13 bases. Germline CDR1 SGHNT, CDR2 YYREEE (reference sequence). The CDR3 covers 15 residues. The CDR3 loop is CASSLSGTGTYEQYF. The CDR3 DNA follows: TGTGCCAGCAGCTTGTCCGGGACGGGAACCTACGAGCAGTACTTC.

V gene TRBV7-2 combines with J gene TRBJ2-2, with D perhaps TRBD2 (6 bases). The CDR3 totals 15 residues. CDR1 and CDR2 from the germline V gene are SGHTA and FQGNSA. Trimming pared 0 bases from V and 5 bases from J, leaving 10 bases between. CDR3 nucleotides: TGTGCCAGCAGCTTAGCCCTGGGAGGAACCGGGGAGCTGTTTTTT. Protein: CASSLALGGTGELFF.

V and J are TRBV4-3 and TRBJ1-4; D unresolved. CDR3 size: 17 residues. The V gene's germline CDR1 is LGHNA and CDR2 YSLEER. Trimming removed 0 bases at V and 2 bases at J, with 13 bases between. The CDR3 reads CASSQDMAGFTNEKLFF. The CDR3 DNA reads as TGCGCCAGCAGCCAAGATATGGCGGGGTTCACTAATGAAAAACTGTTTTTT.

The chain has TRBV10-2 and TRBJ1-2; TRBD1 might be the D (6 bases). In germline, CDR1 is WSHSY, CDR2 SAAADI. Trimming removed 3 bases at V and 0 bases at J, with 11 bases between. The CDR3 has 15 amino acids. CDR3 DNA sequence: TGCGCCAGCAGTGAAAGGGGGGGAACTAACTATGGCTACACCTTC. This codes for CASSERGGTNYGYTF.

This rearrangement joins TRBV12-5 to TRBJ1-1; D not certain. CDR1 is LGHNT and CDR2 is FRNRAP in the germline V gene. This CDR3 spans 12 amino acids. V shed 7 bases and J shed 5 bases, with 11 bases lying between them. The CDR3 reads CASALDWTEAFF. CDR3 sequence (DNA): TGTGCTAGTGCCCTTGATTGGACTGAAGCTTTCTTT.

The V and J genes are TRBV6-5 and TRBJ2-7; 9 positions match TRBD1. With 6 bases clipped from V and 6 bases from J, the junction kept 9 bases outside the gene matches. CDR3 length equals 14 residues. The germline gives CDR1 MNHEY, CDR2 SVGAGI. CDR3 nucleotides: TGTGCCAGCAGGCCCACAGGGGGCGCTTCCGAGCAGTACTTC. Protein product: CASRPTGGASEQYF.

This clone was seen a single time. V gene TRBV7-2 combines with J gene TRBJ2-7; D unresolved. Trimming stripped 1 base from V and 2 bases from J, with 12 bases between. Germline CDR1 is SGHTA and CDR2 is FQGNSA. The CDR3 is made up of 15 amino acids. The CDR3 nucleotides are TGTGCCAGCAGCTTAGACCCCAGATCCACCTACGAGCAGTACTTC. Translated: CASSLDPRSTYEQYF.

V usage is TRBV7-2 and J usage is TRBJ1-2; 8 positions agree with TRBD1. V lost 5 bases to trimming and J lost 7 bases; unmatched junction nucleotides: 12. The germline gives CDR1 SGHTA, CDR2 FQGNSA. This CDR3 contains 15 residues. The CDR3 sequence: CASSPDPGGPLGYTF. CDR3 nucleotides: TGTGCCAGCAGCCCCGACCCAGGGGGCCCTCTTGGCTACACCTTC.

The CDR3 loop is CASFYRTNYGYTF. The CDR3 DNA is TGTGCCAGCTTCTACAGGACCAACTATGGCTACACCTTC. This chain uses TRBV5-8 with TRBJ1-2, with a tentative D call TRBD1 (5 bases). In germline, CDR1 is SGHTS, CDR2 YDEGEE. The V end was cut by 7 bases, the J end by 2 bases, with 12 bases between. The CDR3 contains 13 residues.

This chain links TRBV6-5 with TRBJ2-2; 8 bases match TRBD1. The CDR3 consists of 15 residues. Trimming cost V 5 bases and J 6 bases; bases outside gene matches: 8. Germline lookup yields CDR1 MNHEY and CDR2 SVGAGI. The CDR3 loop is CASSQGAGKAGELFF. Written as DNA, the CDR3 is TGTGCCAGCAGTCAGGGGGCGGGTAAGGCCGGGGAGCTGTTTTTT.

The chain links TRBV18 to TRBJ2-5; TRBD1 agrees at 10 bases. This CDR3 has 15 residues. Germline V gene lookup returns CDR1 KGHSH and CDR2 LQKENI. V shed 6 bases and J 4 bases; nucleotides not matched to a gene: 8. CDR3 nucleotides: TGTGCCAGCTCCTCGACAGGGGGCTTGCGAGAGACCCAGTACTTC. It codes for CASSSTGGLRETQYF.

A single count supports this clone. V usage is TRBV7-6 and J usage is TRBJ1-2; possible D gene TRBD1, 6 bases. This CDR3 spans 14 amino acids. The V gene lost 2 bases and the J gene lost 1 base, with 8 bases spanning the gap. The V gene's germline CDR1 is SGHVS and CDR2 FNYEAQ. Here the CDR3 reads CASSLTDSNYGYTF. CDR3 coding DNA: TGTGCCAGCAGCTTAACGGACAGTAACTATGGCTACACCTTC.

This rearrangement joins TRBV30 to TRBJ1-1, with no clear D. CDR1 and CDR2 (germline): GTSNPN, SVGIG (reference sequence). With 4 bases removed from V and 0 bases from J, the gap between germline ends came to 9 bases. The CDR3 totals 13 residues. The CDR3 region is CAWTVAMNTEAFF. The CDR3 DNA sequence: TGTGCCTGGACGGTAGCCATGAACACTGAAGCTTTCTTT.

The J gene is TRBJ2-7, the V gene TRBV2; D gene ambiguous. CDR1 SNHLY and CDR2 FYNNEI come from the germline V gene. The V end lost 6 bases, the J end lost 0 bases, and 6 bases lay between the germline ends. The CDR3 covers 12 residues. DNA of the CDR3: TGTGCCAGCAGACACGTCTCCTACGAGCAGTACTTC. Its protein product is CASRHVSYEQYF.

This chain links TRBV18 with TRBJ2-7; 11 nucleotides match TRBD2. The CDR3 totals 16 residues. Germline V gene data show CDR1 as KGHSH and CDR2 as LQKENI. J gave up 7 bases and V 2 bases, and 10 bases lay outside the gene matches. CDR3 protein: CASSPINLAGGGEQYF. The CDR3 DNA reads TGTGCCAGCTCACCAATTAACCTAGCGGGAGGTGGAGAGCAGTACTTC.

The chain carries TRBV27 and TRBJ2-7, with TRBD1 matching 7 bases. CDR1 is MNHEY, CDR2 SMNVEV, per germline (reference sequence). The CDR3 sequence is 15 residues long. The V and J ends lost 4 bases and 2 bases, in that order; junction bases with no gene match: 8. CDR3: CASSSYRTGPYEQYF. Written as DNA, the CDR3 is TGTGCCAGCAGTTCCTATAGGACAGGTCCCTACGAGCAGTACTTC.

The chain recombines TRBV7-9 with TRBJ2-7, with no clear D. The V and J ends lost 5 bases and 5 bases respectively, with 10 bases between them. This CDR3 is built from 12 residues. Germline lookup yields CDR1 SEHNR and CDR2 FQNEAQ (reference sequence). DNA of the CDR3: TGTGCCAGCAGCCCGGATTCGGACGAGCAGTACTTC. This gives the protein CASSPDSDEQYF. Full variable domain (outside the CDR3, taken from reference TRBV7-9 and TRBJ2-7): DTGVSQNPRHKITKRGQNVTFRCDPISEHNRLYWYRQTLGQGPEFLTYFQNEAQLEKSRLLSDRFSAERPKGSFSTLEIQRTEQGDSAMYLCASSPDSDEQYFGPGTRLTVT.

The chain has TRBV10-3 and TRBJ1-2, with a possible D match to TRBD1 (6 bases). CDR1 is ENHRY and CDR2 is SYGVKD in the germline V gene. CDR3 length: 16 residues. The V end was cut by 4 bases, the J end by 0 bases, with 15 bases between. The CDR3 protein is CAISAWTATSNYGYTF. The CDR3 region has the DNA TGTGCCATCAGTGCTTGGACAGCCACCTCTAACTATGGCTACACCTTC.

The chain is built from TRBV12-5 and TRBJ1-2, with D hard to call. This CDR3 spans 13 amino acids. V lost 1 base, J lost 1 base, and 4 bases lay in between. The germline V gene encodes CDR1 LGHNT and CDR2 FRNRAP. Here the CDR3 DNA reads TGTGCTAGTGGTTTGGAGGTTAACTATGGCTACACCTTC. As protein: CASGLEVNYGYTF.

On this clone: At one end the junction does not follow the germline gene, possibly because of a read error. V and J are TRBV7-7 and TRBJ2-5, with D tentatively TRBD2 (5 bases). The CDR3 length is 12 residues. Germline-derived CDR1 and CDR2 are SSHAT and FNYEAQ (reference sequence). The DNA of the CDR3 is TGTGCTAGCAGCTTGGACCGGGGGACCCAGTACTTC. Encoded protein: CASSLDRGTQYF.

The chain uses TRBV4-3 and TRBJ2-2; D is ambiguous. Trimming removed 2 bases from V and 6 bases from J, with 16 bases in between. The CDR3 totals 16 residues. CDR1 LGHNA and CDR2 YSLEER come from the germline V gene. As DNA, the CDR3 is TGCGCCAGCAGCCAACGGTCGAATAGCTACGCCGGGGAGCTGTTTTTT. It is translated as CASSQRSNSYAGELFF.

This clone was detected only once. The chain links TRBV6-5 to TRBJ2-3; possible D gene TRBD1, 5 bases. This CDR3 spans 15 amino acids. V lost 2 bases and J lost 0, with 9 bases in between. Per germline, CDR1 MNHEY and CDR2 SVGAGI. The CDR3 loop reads CASSYKGLSTDTQYF. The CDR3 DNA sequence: TGTGCCAGCAGTTACAAGGGGCTAAGCACAGATACGCAGTATTTT.

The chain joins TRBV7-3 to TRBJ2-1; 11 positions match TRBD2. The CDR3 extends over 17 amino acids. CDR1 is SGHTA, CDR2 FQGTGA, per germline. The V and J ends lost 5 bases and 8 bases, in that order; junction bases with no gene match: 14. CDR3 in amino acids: CASSPGLAGSRVDEQFF. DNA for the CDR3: TGTGCCAGCAGCCCTGGACTAGCGGGCTCCCGGGTTGATGAGCAGTTCTTC.

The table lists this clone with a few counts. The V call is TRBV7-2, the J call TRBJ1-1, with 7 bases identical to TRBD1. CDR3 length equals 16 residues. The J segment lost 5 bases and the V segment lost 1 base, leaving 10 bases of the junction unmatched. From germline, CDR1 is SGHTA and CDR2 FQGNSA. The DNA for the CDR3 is TGTGCCAGCAGCTTAGGACAGGGAAAGGGGAGAACTGAAGCTTTCTTT. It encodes CASSLGQGKGRTEAFF.